One and the same sample provided the 23 T cell receptor beta chains below, sequenced in a study of T-cell reconstitution after alpha-beta-depleted transplantation in children. TCRbeta library construction was performed incorporating unique molecular identifiers. TCRdb ran MiXCR on the PCR reads and lists one entry per CDR3 protein. In the table there are 150,000 to 250,000 distinct CDR3 sequences, roughly 6% of which are singletons. The sequences come from PBMCs, collected before TCRalphabeta/CD19-depleted stem cell transplant. Source of these receptors: a girl under two years old with combined immunodeficiency, due to receive a stem cell transplant.

This clonotype was counted at least ten times. This chain joins TRBV7-2 and TRBJ2-1; 8 bases are shared with TRBD2. CDR3 length equals 16 residues. Germline values: CDR1 SGHTA, CDR2 FQGNSA. J was trimmed by 6 bases and V by 0 bases; bases with no gene match: 7. The CDR3 loop reads CASSLAVGTRGNEQFF. CDR3 nucleotide sequence: TGTGCCAGCAGCTTAGCCGTCGGGACTAGGGGCAATGAGCAGTTCTTC.

This clonotype has ten or more counts. The chain has TRBV9 and TRBJ2-2; maybe TRBD2 (5 bases). Trimming stripped 0 bases from V and 0 bases from J, with 6 bases between. Germline CDR1 and CDR2: SGDLS and YYNGEE. The CDR3 contains 15 residues. CDR3 coding DNA: TGTGCCAGCAGCGTAGGAGCGGCGAACACCGGGGAGCTGTTTTTT. This encodes CASSVGAANTGELFF.

This clonotype was seen ten or more times. The rearrangement uses TRBV27 and TRBJ2-1; the match to TRBD2 covers 8 bases. With 7 bases clipped from V and 4 bases from J, the junction kept 9 bases outside the gene matches. CDR1 MNHEY and CDR2 SMNVEV come from the germline V gene (reference sequence). The length of the CDR3 is 15 residues. The CDR3, as DNA: TGTGCCAGCACCCCCGGGGGGGCCCGGTACAATGAGCAGTTCTTC. It codes for CASTPGGARYNEQFF.

This clonotype has a count of ten or more. The chain couples TRBV12-3 or TRBV12-4 to TRBJ1-1, with D uncertain. The CDR3 totals 11 residues. V was shortened by 10 bases and J by 1 base, with 7 bases between the two germline ends. The CDR3 DNA is TGTGCCACCAACACGAACACTGAAGCTTTCTTT. This sequence encodes CATNTNTEAFF.

This clonotype was counted at least ten times. The chain recombines TRBV7-8 with TRBJ2-2; 9 nucleotides line up with TRBD1. CDR1 SGHVS and CDR2 FQNEAQ come from the germline V gene. V dropped 6 bases and J dropped 6; count of bases not matched to a gene: 8. This CDR3 spans 15 amino acids. The CDR3 nucleotides are TGTGCCAGCAGATCCGGGACAGGGTTTTCCGGGGAGCTGTTTTTT. It yields the protein CASRSGTGFSGELFF.

This clonotype was seen only a few times. The chain carries TRBV27 and TRBJ2-7; D uncertain. The germline gives CDR1 MNHEY, CDR2 SMNVEV (reference sequence). The CDR3 sequence is 13 residues long. V shed 4 bases and J shed 3 bases, with 10 bases lying between them. This CDR3 reads CASSSGYGYEQYF. The CDR3 DNA reads TGTGCCAGCAGTTCCGGGTATGGCTACGAGCAGTACTTC.

At least ten counts were recorded for this clonotype. The rearrangement links TRBV20-1 to TRBJ2-3, with 7 bases aligning to TRBD1. Trimming at V came to 6 bases and at J to 2 bases, leaving 11 bases not matched to a gene. The CDR3 has 15 residues. Germline V lookup: CDR1 DFQATT, CDR2 SNEGSKA (reference sequence). CDR3 region: CSALEGAKPTDTQYF. The CDR3 coding sequence is TGCAGTGCCCTCGAGGGGGCAAAACCCACAGATACGCAGTATTTT.

There are many counts of this clonotype. The chain recombines TRBV12-3 or TRBV12-4 with TRBJ2-1, with TRBD1 matching over 7 bases. V lost 7 bases to trimming and J lost 5 bases; unmatched junction nucleotides: 11. The CDR3 covers 15 residues. The CDR3 sequence: CASTEPGTVNNEQFF. CDR3 bases: TGTGCCAGCACCGAACCCGGGACAGTCAACAATGAGCAGTTCTTC.

This clonotype was observed at least ten times. The rearrangement uses TRBV5-8 and TRBJ2-7, with D tentatively TRBD1 (5 bases). Trimming pared 2 bases from V and 5 bases from J, leaving 11 bases between. Germline V gene lookup returns CDR1 SGHTS and CDR2 YDEGEE. There are 13 residues in the CDR3. The CDR3 is CASSFRALDEQYF. As DNA, the CDR3 is TGTGCCAGCAGCTTCAGGGCCTTGGACGAGCAGTACTTC.

This clonotype was picked up a small number of times. The genes are TRBV3-1 and TRBJ2-3; 15 positions agree with TRBD2. This CDR3 region has 18 residues. Germline V lookup: CDR1 LGHDT, CDR2 YNNKEL (reference sequence). V lost 6 bases, J lost 2 bases, and 9 bases stayed unmatched. The CDR3 DNA reads TGTGCCAGCAGTAACGGACTAGCGGGGGGGCCGATCACAGATACGCAGTATTTT. Encoded protein: CASSNGLAGGPITDTQYF.

This clonotype was seen ten or more times. The chain links TRBV5-1 to TRBJ1-1, with D possibly TRBD1 on 5 matching bases. The germline V gene has CDR1 SGHRS and CDR2 YFSETQ. CDR3 length equals 14 residues. The V and J ends lost 2 bases and 6 bases respectively, with 14 bases between them. CDR3 sequence (DNA): TGCGCCAGCAGCTTCCTGGAGGGGTTCGCTGAAGCTTTCTTT. As protein: CASSFLEGFAEAFF.

Comment on this clonotype: Possible read error: a much larger clone is one base away. The gene calls are TRBV24-1 and TRBJ2-7; maybe TRBD1 (6 bases). The CDR3 consists of 13 residues. Germline V gives CDR1 KGHDR, CDR2 SFDVKD. The CDR3 nucleotides read TGTGCCATCAGTGACCCGACAGGTTACGAGCAGTACTTC. Protein: CAISDPTGYEQYF.

This clonotype occurred many times. The chain couples TRBV7-2 to TRBJ1-3; D gene unclear. V shed 3 bases and J shed 4 bases, with 10 bases lying between them. The CDR3 covers 14 residues. CDR1 is SGHTA, CDR2 FQGNSA, per germline. CDR3 nucleotide sequence: TGTGCCAGCAGCTTGGGGAACCTCGGAAACACCATATATTTT. Its translation is CASSLGNLGNTIYF.

This clonotype was detected ten times or more. This rearrangement joins TRBV27 to TRBJ2-1; TRBD2 matches 9 bases. CDR1 is MNHEY and CDR2 is SMNVEV in the germline V gene (reference sequence). The CDR3 loop spans 15 amino acids. After removal of 1 base from V and 7 bases from J, the junction contained 5 bases not matched to a gene. Here the CDR3 reads CASSLWAGGPNEQFF. The CDR3 DNA sequence: TGTGCCAGCAGTTTATGGGCGGGAGGGCCGAATGAGCAGTTCTTC.

In this sample, this clonotype turned up many times. The rearrangement links TRBV9 to TRBJ2-1; 8 nucleotides line up with TRBD2. This CDR3 spans 17 amino acids. The germline V gene has CDR1 SGDLS and CDR2 YYNGEE. The trim removed 1 base at V and 5 bases at J, leaving 11 bases unmatched. This CDR3 reads CASSVWAGGGRDNEQFF. For the CDR3, the DNA is TGTGCCAGCAGCGTATGGGCTGGCGGGGGGAGGGACAATGAGCAGTTCTTC.

The sample holds many counts of this clonotype. This sequence joins TRBV29-1 and TRBJ2-1; 7 bases fit TRBD2. Germline V lookup: CDR1 SQVTM, CDR2 ANQGSEA. The CDR3 is 12 amino acids. The trim removed 5 bases at V and 4 bases at J, leaving 2 bases unmatched. The CDR3 sequence: CSVLADYNEQFF. The CDR3 DNA is TGCAGCGTTCTAGCGGATTACAATGAGCAGTTCTTC.

In its sample, this clonotype was seen many times. This chain connects TRBV5-5 to TRBJ2-3, with D unclear. V was pared by 5 bases and J by 0 bases, with 13 bases between. CDR1 is SGHKS and CDR2 is YYEKEE in the germline V gene (reference sequence). The CDR3 runs 15 residues. CDR3 sequence reads: CASSQSTRSTDTQYF. The CDR3 bases are TGTGCCAGCAGTCAATCTACCCGGAGCACAGATACGCAGTATTTT.

This clonotype has at least ten counts. J is TRBJ1-5 and V is TRBV7-9; a possible D gene is TRBD1 (5 bases). The CDR3 loop spans 14 amino acids. Germline lookup yields CDR1 SEHNR and CDR2 FQNEAQ (reference sequence). With 1 base removed from V and 5 bases from J, the gap between germline ends came to 9 bases. The CDR3 is CASSLGATDQPQHF. The CDR3 DNA is TGTGCCAGCAGCTTAGGCGCGACAGATCAGCCCCAGCATTTT.

This clonotype came up many times. The V and J genes are TRBV5-6 and TRBJ2-1, with D perhaps matching TRBD2 (6 bases). Trimming pared 1 base from V and 13 bases from J, leaving 24 bases between. There are 16 residues in the CDR3. Germline V gene sequence: CDR1 SGHDT, CDR2 YYEEEE. The CDR3 protein is CASSLPPKRAPITQFF. The CDR3 DNA is TGTGCCAGCAGCTTGCCCCCTAAGCGGGCCCCGATCACACAGTTCTTC.

This clonotype was found many times. The rearrangement joins TRBV4-1 to TRBJ2-1; D unresolved. The germline V gene has CDR1 MGHRA and CDR2 YSYEKL. Deletions cut 4 bases from V and 7 bases from J, with 17 bases between. The CDR3 is made up of 15 amino acids. The CDR3 sequence: CASSPSPGLENEQFF. CDR3 bases: TGCGCCAGCAGCCCCAGTCCCGGCTTAGAAAATGAGCAGTTCTTC.

This clonotype was observed at least ten times. The chain links TRBV4-3 to TRBJ1-1, with D possibly matching TRBD1 (5 bases). Between the trimmed V and J ends, which lost 1 base and 4 bases, there was a span of 7 bases. This CDR3 spans 13 amino acids. Germline-derived CDR1 and CDR2 are LGHNA and YSLEER. The CDR3 DNA is TGCGCCAGCAGCCAAGGGAGGGGCACTGAAGCTTTCTTT. Its translation: CASSQGRGTEAFF.

This clonotype was picked up many times. The CDR3 region is CSARVIQGVGEQYF. The CDR3 nucleotides are TGCAGTGCTAGAGTTATACAGGGCGTAGGCGAGCAGTACTTC. J is TRBJ2-7 and V is TRBV20-1; D possibly corresponds to TRBD1 (6 bases). The CDR3 extends over 14 amino acids. The germline V gene encodes CDR1 DFQATT and CDR2 SNEGSKA (reference sequence). Deletions cut 1 base from V and 6 bases from J, with 16 bases between.

This clonotype was seen at least ten times. The chain carries TRBV11-2 and TRBJ2-1; D unresolved. CDR1 SGHAT and CDR2 FQNNGV come from the germline V gene. V lost 5 bases and J 4 bases, leaving 15 bases between the germline ends. The CDR3 is 15 amino acids. The CDR3 coding sequence is TGTGCCAGCAGCCCGGACCCCGGCGGTTACAATGAGCAGTTCTTC. This translates into CASSPDPGGYNEQFF.